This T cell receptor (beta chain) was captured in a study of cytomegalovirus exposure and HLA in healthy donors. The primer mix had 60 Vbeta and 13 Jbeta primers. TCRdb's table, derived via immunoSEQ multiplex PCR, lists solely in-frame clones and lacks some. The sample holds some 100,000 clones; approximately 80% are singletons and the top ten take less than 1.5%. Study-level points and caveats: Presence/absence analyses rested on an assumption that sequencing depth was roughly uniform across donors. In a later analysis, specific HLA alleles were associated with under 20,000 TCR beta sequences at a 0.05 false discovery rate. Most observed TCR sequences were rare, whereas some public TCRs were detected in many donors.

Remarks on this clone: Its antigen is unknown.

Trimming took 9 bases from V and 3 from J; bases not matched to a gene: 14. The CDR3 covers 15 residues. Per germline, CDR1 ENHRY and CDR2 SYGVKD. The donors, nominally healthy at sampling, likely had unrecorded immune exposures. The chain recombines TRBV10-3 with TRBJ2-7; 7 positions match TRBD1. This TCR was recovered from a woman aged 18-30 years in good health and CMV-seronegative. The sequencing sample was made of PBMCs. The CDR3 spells CAIKKTGTANYEQYF. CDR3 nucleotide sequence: TGTGCCATTAAAAAAACCGGGACAGCTAACTACGAGCAGTACTTC.